The next 29 T cell receptor beta chains were all read from a single sample in a study of blood T cells in healthy people across ages. PCR was performed a second time for about 6 to 11 cycles using a sample-barcoded 5' primer and a J-beta primer mix. TCRdb used MiXCR to reprocess the 5' RACE reads, holding one entry per CDR3 protein. This table has 1.5 million to 2 million distinct CDR3 sequences, roughly 50% appearing once. What was sequenced was blood. The receptors stem from a woman between 35 and 50 years old in good health.

This clonotype was counted only a few times. This chain uses TRBV7-2 with TRBJ1-4, with a tentative D call TRBD1 (6 bases). V was cut by 5 bases and J by 8 bases, with 18 bases left in between. The CDR3 contains 15 residues. Germline CDR1 SGHTA, CDR2 FQGNSA. The CDR3 DNA reads as TGTGCCAGCAGCGGAGAGGGGGGGATAAGGGAAAAACTGTTTTTT. This gives the protein CASSGEGGIREKLFF.

This clonotype appeared a few times. This chain uses TRBV20-1 with TRBJ1-2; 7 bases align to TRBD1. Germline V gene data show CDR1 as DFQATT and CDR2 as SNEGSKA (reference sequence). Trimming cost V 4 bases and J 1 base; bases outside gene matches: 18. This CDR3 comprises 18 residues. The CDR3 reads CSAIHPRDRPPINYGYTF. The CDR3 DNA reads as TGCAGTGCTATTCACCCGCGGGACAGACCACCAATTAACTATGGCTACACCTTC.

In its sample, this clonotype was seen once. This sequence joins TRBV24-1 and TRBJ2-5, with a tentative D call TRBD2 (5 bases). Germline assignment: CDR1 KGHDR and CDR2 SFDVKD. The length of the CDR3 is 13 residues. The V and J ends lost 7 bases and 5 bases respectively, with 13 bases between them. CDR3 protein: CATSPRGLETQYF. The CDR3 DNA reads TGTGCCACCAGCCCACGAGGGCTGGAGACCCAGTACTTC.

This chain joins TRBV28 and TRBJ2-7; TRBD2 matches 10 bases. The end of the DNA fits TRBJ2-5 better, so the J call may be wrong. The CDR3 is 16 residues long. The germline gives CDR1 MDHEN, CDR2 SYDVKM. CDR3 sequence (DNA): TGTGCCAGCAGTTTGTCGCCGAGCGGGGGGGCAGAGACCCAGTACTTC. Amino acids: CASSLSPSGGAETQYF.

V usage is TRBV20-1 and J usage is TRBJ2-4; TRBD1 matches at 9 bases. CDR3 length equals 13 residues. Germline V gene sequence: CDR1 DFQATT, CDR2 SNEGSKA (reference sequence). The V segment lost 7 bases and the J segment 3 bases; nucleotides outside the gene matches: 4. CDR3 region: CSELDRGKNIQYF. The CDR3 nucleotides are TGCAGTGAACTGGACAGGGGCAAAAACATTCAGTACTTC.

This clonotype was detected a few times. Written as DNA, the CDR3 is TGTGCCAGCAGCTCAGATGACAGGGTCGCCTACGAGCAGTACTTC. It yields the protein CASSSDDRVAYEQYF. V is TRBV12-3 or TRBV12-4 and J is TRBJ2-7; 7 bases are shared with TRBD1. After removal of 6 bases from V and 2 bases from J, the junction contained 10 bases not matched to a gene. There are 15 residues in the CDR3.

The chain couples TRBV27 to TRBJ2-7; 7 nucleotides agree with TRBD1. Germline values: CDR1 MNHEY, CDR2 SMNVEV (reference sequence). Trimming took 2 bases from V and 3 from J; bases not matched to a gene: 10. This CDR3 comprises 16 residues. The CDR3 loop is CASSLTLGTVRYEQYF. The CDR3 nucleotides read TGTGCCAGCAGTTTAACTCTTGGGACAGTCCGCTACGAGCAGTACTTC.

V is TRBV6-5 and J is TRBJ2-1, with D uncertain. The DNA end favors TRBJ2-7, so the J call may be wrong. The germline V gene has CDR1 MNHEY and CDR2 SVGAGI. There are 15 residues in the CDR3. CDR3 amino acids: CASSYSRASLYEQYF. CDR3 bases: TGTGCCAGCAGTTATTCCCGGGCCTCCCTCTACGAGCAGTACTTC.

The chain has TRBV9 and TRBJ2-7; the match to TRBD1 covers 7 bases. V dropped 2 bases and J dropped 0; count of bases not matched to a gene: 8. The CDR3 totals 16 residues. Germline V gene lookup returns CDR1 SGDLS and CDR2 YYNGEE. CDR3 region: CASSVGTDKISYEQYF. The CDR3 DNA reads TGTGCCAGCAGCGTGGGGACAGACAAAATCTCCTACGAGCAGTACTTC. Filled out from reference TRBV9 and TRBJ2-7, the complete variable domain reads DSGVTQTPKHLITATGQRVTLRCSPRSGDLSVYWYQQSLDQGLQFLIQYYNGEERAKGNILERFSAQQFPDLHSELNLSSLELGDSALYFCASSVGTDKISYEQYFGPGTRLTVT.

The rearrangement joins TRBV2 to TRBJ1-1; D is unresolved. The germline V gene has CDR1 SNHLY and CDR2 FYNNEI. The CDR3 consists of 14 residues. The V end was cut by 6 bases, the J end by 4 bases, with 15 bases between. CDR3 coding DNA: TGTGCCAGCAGCCCCGACATATCAAGCACTGAAGCTTTCTTT. Protein sequence: CASSPDISSTEAFF. Full variable domain (remainder filled in from reference TRBV2 and TRBJ1-1): EPEVTQTPSHQVTQMGQEVILRCVPISNHLYFYWYRQILGQKVEFLVSFYNNEISEKSEIFDDQFSVERPDGSNFTLKIRSTKLEDSAMYFCASSPDISSTEAFFGQGTRLTVV.

The count of this clonotype is one. The chain carries TRBV5-1 and TRBJ2-1; TRBD1 aligns across 11 bases. CDR3 length: 12 amino acids. Germline V lookup: CDR1 SGHRS, CDR2 YFSETQ. The V gene end was trimmed by 4 bases and the J gene end by 15 bases; junction bases not matched to a gene: 6. The CDR3 loop reads CASSKGQGEWFF. CDR3 bases: TGCGCCAGCAGCAAGGGACAGGGGGAATGGTTCTTC.

The gene calls are TRBV19 and TRBJ2-7; D possibly corresponds to TRBD1 (6 bases). Germline V lookup: CDR1 LNHDA, CDR2 SQIVND (reference sequence). V was shortened by 5 bases and J by 5 bases, with 19 bases between the two germline ends. The CDR3 consists of 15 residues. This chain's CDR3 is CASSRPARGTHEQYF. The CDR3, as DNA: TGTGCCAGTAGTCGGCCGGCCAGGGGAACCCACGAGCAGTACTTC.

This sequence joins TRBV20-1 and TRBJ1-5; TRBD1 matches at 9 bases. The CDR3 has 14 residues. With V trimmed by 4 bases and J by 8 bases, 9 bases remained unmatched. The germline V gene has CDR1 DFQATT and CDR2 SNEGSKA (reference sequence). The CDR3 is CSAKPGTGTKPQHF. CDR3 nucleotides: TGCAGTGCTAAACCCGGGACAGGGACTAAGCCCCAGCATTTT.

V usage is TRBV5-1 and J usage is TRBJ2-7; no reliable D call. V was pared by 7 bases and J by 0 bases, with 14 bases between. The length of the CDR3 is 14 residues. The V gene's germline CDR1 is SGHRS and CDR2 YFSETQ. This chain's CDR3 is CASQAVGSSYEQYF. As DNA, the CDR3 is TGCGCCAGCCAGGCCGTGGGCAGCTCCTACGAGCAGTACTTC.

This chain joins TRBV6-6 and TRBJ2-7; tentatively, D is TRBD2 (6 bases). The DNA end is a closer match to TRBJ2-5, so the J assignment may be wrong. Germline V CDR1 and CDR2: MNHNY, SVGAGI (reference sequence). The CDR3 length is 17 residues. The CDR3 here is CASSYSRLGGRLETQYF. CDR3 nucleotides: TGTGCCAGCAGTTACTCGAGACTAGGAGGGCGCTTAGAGACCCAGTACTTC.

The chain couples TRBV6-2 or TRBV6-3 to TRBJ2-1; 13 bases fit TRBD2. This CDR3 contains 16 residues. The germline CDR1 and CDR2 sequences are MNHEY and SVGEGT. J lost 5 bases, V lost 8 bases, and 9 bases had no gene match. In DNA form, the CDR3 reads TGTGCCAGCGGATATGGGACTAGCGGGGCCGACAATGAGCAGTTCTTC. Translated: CASGYGTSGADNEQFF.

This clonotype has only a few counts. This chain uses TRBV27 with TRBJ2-6; D unresolved. Trimming shortened V by 3 bases and J by 0 bases, and 9 bases separated the two germline ends. Looked up from germline, CDR1 is MNHEY and CDR2 is SMNVEV (reference sequence). The CDR3 is made up of 16 amino acids. This chain's CDR3 is CASSFTASSGANVLTF. In nucleotides, the CDR3 is TGTGCCAGCAGTTTTACAGCTAGCTCTGGGGCCAACGTCCTGACTTTC.

The chain joins TRBV20-1 to TRBJ2-1; 14 positions agree with TRBD2. Germline CDR1 DFQATT, CDR2 SNEGSKA (reference sequence). CDR3 length: 14 residues. J gave up 9 bases and V 5 bases, and 6 bases lay outside the gene matches. The CDR3 DNA reads TGCAGTGCTTTTAGACTAGCGGGGGGGCTTGAGCAGTTCTTC. This codes for CSAFRLAGGLEQFF.

The genes are TRBV6-2 or TRBV6-3 and TRBJ2-7; D possibly corresponds to TRBD2 (6 bases). Germline V gene sequence: CDR1 MNHEY, CDR2 SVGEGT. Trimming pared 6 bases from V and 2 bases from J, leaving 14 bases between. This CDR3 region has 14 residues. CDR3 nucleotides: TGTGCCAGCAGCGCTGGAGGGGTCACCTACGAGCAGTACTTC. Translation: CASSAGGVTYEQYF.

This clonotype has more than one count but fewer than ten. This rearrangement joins TRBV4-1 to TRBJ2-1, with 8 bases fitting TRBD2. Germline CDR1 reads MGHRA; CDR2 reads YSYEKL. Losses at the gene ends were 2 bases for V and 9 bases for J; bases not matched to a gene: 6. This CDR3 has 14 residues. The CDR3 region is CASSQRTSYGEQFF. The DNA for the CDR3 is TGCGCCAGCAGCCAACGGACTAGCTACGGTGAGCAGTTCTTC.

J is TRBJ2-3 and V is TRBV9; TRBD2 agrees at 8 bases. Trimming at V came to 1 base and at J to 4 bases, leaving 8 bases not matched to a gene. Germline V gives CDR1 SGDLS, CDR2 YYNGEE. The CDR3 spans 16 residues. CDR3 nucleotides: TGTGCCAGCAGCGTAACCCCAGGACTAGCAGCAGATACGCAGTATTTT. It yields the protein CASSVTPGLAADTQYF.

Notes on this clonotype: At one end, the junction sequence differs from germline, possibly due to a read error. The chain employs TRBV20-1 and TRBJ2-7; 9 bases fit TRBD1. This CDR3 region has 14 residues. Germline CDR1 is DFQATT and CDR2 is SNEGSKA (reference sequence). CDR3 sequence reads: CSALPGTGTYKQYF. Written as DNA, the CDR3 is TGCAGTGCTCTCCCCGGGACAGGGACCTACAAGCAGTACTTC.

The rearrangement links TRBV6-1 to TRBJ2-7; 8 nucleotides line up with TRBD1. Trimming at V came to 2 bases and at J to 2 bases, leaving 5 bases not matched to a gene. From germline, CDR1 is MNHNS and CDR2 SASEGT. There are 15 residues in the CDR3. The CDR3: CASSEPGGVPYEQYF. The CDR3 DNA reads TGTGCCAGCAGTGAACCAGGGGGCGTCCCCTACGAGCAGTACTTC.

This chain connects TRBV5-5 to TRBJ2-1; tentative D call: TRBD2 (5 bases). The CDR3 contains 15 residues. V was cut by 4 bases and J by 14 bases, with 25 bases left in between. Per germline, CDR1 SGHKS and CDR2 YYEKEE (reference sequence). CDR3 amino acids: CASSRLDGLVPDEFF. For the CDR3, the DNA is TGTGCCAGCAGCAGGCTGGACGGACTGGTTCCCGATGAGTTCTTC.

The CDR3 here is CASSRQGAMAYEQYF. The CDR3 nucleotides are TGTGCCAGCAGTCGCCAGGGGGCAATGGCCTACGAGCAGTACTTC. The chain has TRBV6-5 and TRBJ2-5; 8 nucleotides line up with TRBD1. The last part of the DNA fits TRBJ2-7 better; the J call may be wrong. The CDR3 runs to 15 residues. CDR1 is MNHEY and CDR2 is SVGAGI in the germline V gene.

The rearrangement links TRBV7-2 to TRBJ1-5, with D uncertain. Germline V CDR1 and CDR2: SGHTA, FQGNSA. CDR3 size: 15 residues. Between the trimmed V and J ends, which lost 2 bases and 3 bases, there was a span of 11 bases. The CDR3 here is CASSLTAQANQPQHF. The CDR3 nucleotides are TGTGCCAGCAGCTTAACCGCGCAGGCCAATCAGCCCCAGCATTTT.

For this clonotype: A clone one base away is much larger, so this may be a read error. The chain joins TRBV13 to TRBJ1-2, with a possible D match to TRBD1 (5 bases). Deletions cut 5 bases from V and 4 bases from J, with 11 bases between. In germline, CDR1 is PRHDT, CDR2 FYEKMQ (reference sequence). The CDR3 consists of 13 residues. CDR3 DNA: TGTGCCAGCAGCGGGGGAGAGGGCTATGGCTACACCTTC. It yields the protein CASSGGEGYGYTF.

This clonotype was detected a few times. The chain is built from TRBV29-1 and TRBJ2-1; tentative D call: TRBD1 (5 bases). The CDR3 length is 12 residues. From germline, CDR1 is SQVTM and CDR2 ANQGSEA. Deletions cut 2 bases from V and 8 bases from J, with 10 bases between. For the CDR3, the DNA is TGCAGCGTTGAACAGGGCCGCGATGAGCAGTTCTTC. Amino acids: CSVEQGRDEQFF.

The V gene is TRBV4-2, the J gene TRBJ2-3; 9 bases are shared with TRBD1. V shed 0 bases and J 0 bases; nucleotides not matched to a gene: 10. CDR3 size: 19 residues. The germline CDR1 and CDR2 sequences are LGHNA and YNFKEQ. CDR3 sequence (DNA): TGTGCCAGCAGCCAAGATTACAGGGGGCGTGGGCAGAGCACAGATACGCAGTATTTT. Protein sequence: CASSQDYRGRGQSTDTQYF.